The 18 T cell receptor beta chains below were found in one sample sequenced in a study of glioma-infiltrating T cells. Using RNA template, CDR3s of TCR alpha and beta were amplified with iRepertoire arm-PCR. TCRdb processed the multiplex PCR reads anew with MiXCR; each CDR3 protein has one entry. Of 45,000 or so distinct CDR3 sequences listed, 20% to 25% are singletons. Sequencing was done on a sample of glioma tissue, nonneoplastic brain tissue, or PBMCs (not recorded which). All receptors come from a human donor with low-grade glioma or glioblastoma, undergoing nonglioma brain surgery, or in good health (not recorded which).

The table lists this clonotype with a few counts. The gene calls are TRBV5-1 and TRBJ2-7; the D gene is possibly TRBD1 (6 bases). This CDR3 spans 16 amino acids. CDR1 is SGHRS, CDR2 YFSETQ, per germline. V lost 7 bases to trimming and J lost 5 bases, with 25 bases between them. CDR3 nucleotides: TGCGCCAGCGCACCGGACCCCTGGGACACTATTCACGAGCAGTACTTC. It codes for CASAPDPWDTIHEQYF. Using reference TRBV5-1 and TRBJ2-7 for the parts outside the CDR3, the full variable domain is KAGVTQTPRYLIKTRGQQVTLSCSPISGHRSVSWYQQTPGQGLQFLFEYFSETQRNKGNFPGRFSGRQFSNSRSEMNVSTLELGDSALYLCASAPDPWDTIHEQYFGPGTRLTVT.

This clonotype was recorded many times. The V and J genes are TRBV5-6 and TRBJ1-2; D uncertain. The germline V gene has CDR1 SGHDT and CDR2 YYEEEE. Between the trimmed V and J ends, which lost 4 bases and 6 bases, there was a span of 19 bases. This CDR3 spans 15 amino acids. CDR3 region: CASSPRANQVDGYTF. The DNA of the CDR3 is TGTGCCAGCAGCCCGAGGGCAAACCAGGTGGATGGCTACACCTTC.

This chain uses TRBV7-9 with TRBJ2-7; D call uncertain. This CDR3 is built from 12 residues. V shed 5 bases and J shed 0 bases, with 5 bases lying between them. The germline CDR1 and CDR2 sequences are SEHNR and FQNEAQ (reference sequence). This CDR3 reads CASSVSSYEQYF. CDR3 coding DNA: TGTGCCAGCAGCGTGAGCTCCTACGAGCAGTACTTC.

With regard to this clonotype: This clone may be a read error of a much larger clone one base away. The CDR3 nucleotides are TGTGCCAGCAAGGGAGGGACTAGAGGCTACGAGCAGTACTTC. This gives the protein CASKGGTRGYEQYF. The V gene is TRBV6-6, the J gene TRBJ2-7, with 8 bases that match TRBD2. V lost 7 bases to trimming and J lost 3 bases; unmatched junction nucleotides: 8. Germline V gene lookup returns CDR1 MNHNY and CDR2 SVGAGI (reference sequence). The CDR3 has 14 amino acids.

This clonotype was detected only a few times. The chain couples TRBV5-4 to TRBJ2-2, with TRBD2 identical over 14 bases. This CDR3 has 17 amino acids. Unmatched junction bases numbered 7, after V lost 4 bases and J lost 5 bases. Per germline, CDR1 SGHNT and CDR2 YYREEE (reference sequence). The CDR3 DNA reads TGTGCCAGCAGCCGAGGACTAGCGGGAGGAGATACCGGGGAGCTGTTTTTT. Translated, it gives CASSRGLAGGDTGELFF.

Comment on this clonotype: The junction shows a germline mismatch at one end, possibly a read error. The V call is TRBV5-4, the J call TRBJ2-1; 9 positions agree with TRBD1. CDR1 and CDR2 from the germline V gene are SGHNT and YYREEE (reference sequence). This CDR3 is built from 15 residues. The CDR3 is CARRATGTGRDEPFF. The CDR3 DNA is TGTGCCCGCCGCGCGACCGGGACAGGGAGGGATGAGCCGTTCTTC.

Worth noting for this clonotype: In this CDR3 the conserved last residue, phenylalanine or tryptophan, is missing, so a read error is likely. The chain recombines TRBV15 with TRBJ2-7, with D maybe TRBD2 (6 bases). The V gene's germline CDR1 is LNHNV and CDR2 YYDKDF (reference sequence). CDR3 size: 15 residues. The CDR3 here is CATNRDRAGSDEQYL. In nucleotides, the CDR3 is TGTGCCACCAACAGAGATCGTGCGGGGAGCGACGAGCAGTACCTC.

This clonotype was seen repeatedly, ten times or more. The DNA for the CDR3 is TGTGCCAGCAGTTCCGGGACAGGGCGCTACGAGCAGTACTTC. Its translation is CASSSGTGRYEQYF. This chain links TRBV6-1 with TRBJ2-7, with 9 bases aligning to TRBD1. Germline CDR1 MNHNS, CDR2 SASEGT. This CDR3 has 14 amino acids. The junction had 5 bases not matched to a gene; V was cut back by 5 bases and J by 3 bases.

Within the sample, this clonotype is medium-sized. DNA for the CDR3: TGTGCCAGCAGTCCTTACAGGGAGAATCAGCCCCAGCATTTT. This translates into CASSPYRENQPQHF. This sequence joins TRBV6-2 or TRBV6-3 and TRBJ1-5; maybe TRBD1 (6 bases). CDR3 length equals 14 residues. Per the germline V gene, CDR1 is MNHEY and CDR2 is SVGEGT. With 5 bases removed from V and 4 bases from J, the gap between germline ends came to 12 bases.

This clonotype has ten or more counts. V gene TRBV20-1 combines with J gene TRBJ2-7; 7 bases agree with TRBD1. Germline loops: CDR1 DFQATT, CDR2 SNEGSKA (reference sequence). The CDR3 spans 14 residues. With 1 base clipped from V and 0 bases from J, the junction kept 3 bases outside the gene matches. DNA of the CDR3: TGCAGTGCTAGAGGTAACAGGGGCTCCTACGAGCAGTACTTC. Protein sequence: CSARGNRGSYEQYF.

This clonotype was detected ten times or more. The chain couples TRBV4-1 to TRBJ2-2; D uncertain. This CDR3 is 14 amino acids long. Per germline, CDR1 MGHRA and CDR2 YSYEKL. V dropped 1 base and J dropped 1 base, with 4 bases sitting between them. Written as DNA, the CDR3 is TGCGCCAGCAGCCAAGCGGAGAACACCGGGGAGCTGTTTTTT. It is translated as CASSQAENTGELFF.

In this sample, this clonotype turned up many times. J is TRBJ1-5 and V is TRBV4-1; D is possibly TRBD1 (5 bases). The V end lost 0 bases, the J end lost 6 bases, and 9 bases lay between the germline ends. The germline gives CDR1 MGHRA, CDR2 YSYEKL. The CDR3 covers 14 residues. CDR3 sequence reads: CASSQEGRAQPQHF. For the CDR3, the DNA is TGCGCCAGCAGCCAAGAGGGCAGGGCTCAGCCCCAGCATTTT.

This clonotype showed up many times. The rearrangement joins TRBV7-8 to TRBJ1-6, with no clear D. Germline V lookup: CDR1 SGHVS, CDR2 FQNEAQ. This CDR3 contains 13 residues. The V gene lost 4 bases and the J gene lost 6 bases, with 7 bases spanning the gap. CDR3 bases: TGTGCCAGCAGCTCCCTCAGTAATTCACCCCTCCACTTT. Encoded protein: CASSSLSNSPLHF.

The chain combines TRBV4-1 with TRBJ2-3; 8 nucleotides agree with TRBD1. CDR1 and CDR2 (germline): MGHRA, YSYEKL. The CDR3 totals 14 residues. Trimming at V came to 5 bases and at J to 10 bases, leaving 11 bases not matched to a gene. DNA of the CDR3: TGCGCCAGCAGCGCACCAGGGGGCGAGATGGCGCAGTATTTT. Its protein product is CASSAPGGEMAQYF.

This clonotype has at least ten counts. The chain couples TRBV7-2 to TRBJ2-1; tentative D call: TRBD1 (5 bases). V dropped 5 bases and J dropped 7 bases, with 15 bases sitting between them. Germline CDR1 and CDR2: SGHTA and FQGNSA. This CDR3 is 14 amino acids long. CDR3 protein: CASSQGPYNNEQFF. CDR3 coding DNA: TGTGCCAGCAGCCAGGGTCCTTACAATAATGAGCAGTTCTTC.

As for this clonotype: This could be a read error, since a much larger clone is one nucleotide away. Likely a read error: the CDR3 ends without its conserved phenylalanine or tryptophan. The chain has TRBV5-1 and TRBJ2-5, with D uncertain. V was clipped by 0 bases and J by 3 bases, with 9 bases between them. Germline V gene lookup returns CDR1 SGHRS and CDR2 YFSETQ. The CDR3 has 14 amino acids. DNA of the CDR3: TGCGCCAGCAGCTTGGACCCCGGAGAAGAGACCCAGTACCTC. This codes for CASSLDPGEETQYL.

With respect to this clonotype: This may be a read error: a much more frequent sequence differs by one nucleotide. The rearrangement links TRBV12-3 or TRBV12-4 to TRBJ1-1, with TRBD1 matching 10 bases. Germline trimming cut 5 bases from V and 5 bases from J; bases unmatched to any gene: 11. The CDR3 is 16 amino acids. This chain's CDR3 is CASSQMTGGISTEAFF. DNA for the CDR3: TGTGCCAGCAGTCAGATGACAGGGGGCATTAGTACTGAAGCTTTCTTT.

This clonotype was seen at least ten times. CDR3: CSAGGTGGSKGMNTEAFF. The CDR3 coding sequence is TGCAGTGCGGGGGGGACAGGGGGGTCAAAAGGCATGAACACTGAAGCTTTCTTT. The chain carries TRBV20-1 and TRBJ1-1, with 11 bases aligning to TRBD1. The CDR3 length is 18 residues. Germline V gene sequence: CDR1 DFQATT, CDR2 SNEGSKA (reference sequence). The ends lost 6 bases at V and 0 bases at J; junction bases unmatched: 15.